A single sample is the source of the 10 T cell receptor beta chains below, sequenced in a study of cytomegalovirus exposure and HLA in healthy donors. PCR used 60 Vbeta primers and 13 Jbeta primers. The repertoire was sequenced with immunoSEQ multiplex PCR; TCRdb's copy has only in-frame clones and lacks some. The repertoire includes about 60,000 clones, around 70% of them detected once, and roughly a fifth sits in the top ten. The sequenced sample was PBMCs. Receptor source: an older woman in good health and CMV-seropositive.

The J gene is TRBJ1-1, the V gene TRBV7-2; 8 positions match TRBD1. This CDR3 is 14 amino acids long. The germline gives CDR1 SGHTA, CDR2 FQGNSA. Unmatched junction bases numbered 4, after V lost 5 bases and J lost 2 bases. CDR3 in DNA: TGTGCCAGCAGCCAAGGGACAGGAAACACTGAAGCTTTCTTT. Its protein is CASSQGTGNTEAFF.

This clone occurred a few times. The gene calls are TRBV6-5 and TRBJ1-2; 8 bases fit TRBD1. The CDR3 runs 15 residues. Trimming removed 4 bases from V and 4 bases from J; junction bases left unmatched: 8. Germline values: CDR1 MNHEY, CDR2 SVGAGI. The CDR3 spells CASSSQGQGAYGYTF. In DNA, the CDR3 is TGTGCCAGCAGTTCCCAAGGGCAGGGGGCCTATGGCTACACCTTC.

V and J are TRBV5-1 and TRBJ2-1; TRBD2 is a possible D gene (6 bases). CDR3 size: 14 residues. Between the trimmed V and J ends, which lost 3 bases and 9 bases, there was a span of 16 bases. Per the germline V gene, CDR1 is SGHRS and CDR2 is YFSETQ. The CDR3 DNA follows: TGCGCCAGCAGCTACCAAGCGGGCTTTAGTGAGCAGTTCTTC. It is translated as CASSYQAGFSEQFF.

The rearrangement joins TRBV5-5 to TRBJ2-2; possibly TRBD2 for D (5 bases). CDR3 length: 14 amino acids. The germline V gene encodes CDR1 SGHKS and CDR2 YYEKEE (reference sequence). V dropped 7 bases and J dropped 6 bases, with 16 bases sitting between them. The CDR3 sequence: CASELGVWSGELFF. In DNA, the CDR3 is TGTGCCAGCGAACTCGGGGTTTGGTCCGGGGAGCTGTTTTTT.

This chain links TRBV7-2 with TRBJ1-5; D unresolved. Germline V CDR1 and CDR2: SGHTA, FQGNSA. V lost 0 bases and J lost 9, with 6 bases in between. This CDR3 is built from 12 residues. The CDR3, as DNA: TGTGCCAGCAGCTTAGCGTCGGGGCCCCAGCATTTT. Translation: CASSLASGPQHF.

The chain employs TRBV2 and TRBJ1-1; 7 positions agree with TRBD1. This CDR3 has 16 residues. After removal of 9 bases from V and 5 bases from J, the junction contained 18 bases not matched to a gene. Germline V gene data show CDR1 as SNHLY and CDR2 as FYNNEI. As DNA, the CDR3 is TGTGCCAGTGGCCTTGACAGGGAATTTTTGAGGACTGAAGCTTTCTTT. Amino acids: CASGLDREFLRTEAFF.

The chain has TRBV6-5 and TRBJ2-7; tentative D call: TRBD2 (6 bases). In germline, CDR1 is MNHEY, CDR2 SVGAGI. The CDR3 covers 11 residues. V was trimmed by 11 bases and J by 3 bases, leaving 11 bases between them. CDR3 protein: CAVTSYYEQYF. The DNA of the CDR3 is TGTGCCGTCACTAGCTACTACGAGCAGTACTTC.

This chain connects TRBV27 to TRBJ1-1, with 7 positions matching TRBD1. Trimming removed 6 bases from V and 2 bases from J; junction bases left unmatched: 6. Per the germline V gene, CDR1 is MNHEY and CDR2 is SMNVEV (reference sequence). This CDR3 is built from 14 residues. DNA for the CDR3: TGTGCCAGCAGATTACGGGACAGAAACACTGAAGCTTTCTTT. The encoded protein is CASRLRDRNTEAFF.

This clone was detected only once. This chain uses TRBV5-4 with TRBJ1-2; D is uncertain. Deletions cut 4 bases from V and 2 bases from J, with 12 bases between. Germline V gene lookup returns CDR1 SGHNT and CDR2 YYREEE (reference sequence). The CDR3 spans 14 residues. This chain's CDR3 is CASSADGENYGYTF. The CDR3 DNA reads TGTGCCAGCAGCGCGGACGGGGAAAACTATGGCTACACCTTC.

The chain links TRBV7-2 to TRBJ1-6; D is uncertain. This CDR3 spans 14 amino acids. From germline, CDR1 is SGHTA and CDR2 FQGNSA. V was cut by 3 bases and J by 7 bases, with 10 bases left in between. The CDR3 DNA is TGTGCCAGCAGCTTTGCAGTGTCGAATTCACCCCTCCACTTT. Translation: CASSFAVSNSPLHF.